These 10 T cell receptor beta chains originate from one sample sequenced in a study of graft-versus-host responses after intestinal transplantation. Libraries were prepared by immunoSEQ multiplex PCR; TCRdb keeps only in-frame clonotypes and omits some of them. This table holds 13,000 to 15,000 clones, 55% to 75% found once. Graft specimens yielded both intraepithelial and lamina propria lymphocytes. Sequencing was performed on ileum tissue, taken approximately 780 days after intestinal transplantation. Receptors originate from a human patient who received an intestinal transplant, so some T cells may come from the graft donor.

This rearrangement joins TRBV5-1 to TRBJ1-6; no clear D. Germline V gives CDR1 SGHRS, CDR2 YFSETQ. The germline V and J ends were trimmed by 10 bases and 0 bases, with 26 bases remaining between them. The CDR3 is 19 amino acids. The CDR3 sequence: CAPGALDTLRASYNSPLHF. The CDR3 bases are TGCGCCCCCGGAGCCCTTGACACGCTAAGGGCCTCCTATAATTCACCCCTCCACTTT.

The V gene is TRBV15, the J gene TRBJ2-3; D not certain. From germline, CDR1 is LNHNV and CDR2 YYDKDF (reference sequence). Trimming took off 0 bases at V and 5 bases at J, with 9 bases between the two ends. There are 14 residues in the CDR3. As DNA, the CDR3 is TGTGCCACCAGCAGAGACCTCGTGGGAGATACGCAGTATTTT. As protein: CATSRDLVGDTQYF.

V is TRBV5-4 and J is TRBJ2-2, with 7 bases aligning to TRBD2. Germline V gives CDR1 SGHNT, CDR2 YYREEE (reference sequence). Losses at the gene ends were 4 bases for V and 0 bases for J; bases not matched to a gene: 3. This CDR3 has 15 amino acids. The CDR3, as DNA: TGTGCCAGCAGCCCTAGCGGCCCGAACACCGGGGAGCTGTTTTTT. This encodes CASSPSGPNTGELFF.

The rearrangement uses TRBV11-2 and TRBJ2-3, with 10 bases aligning to TRBD2. CDR3 size: 15 residues. The junction had 2 bases not matched to a gene; V was cut back by 4 bases and J by 1 base. Germline values: CDR1 SGHAT, CDR2 FQNNGV. The CDR3 region has the DNA TGTGCCAGCAGCTCGCTAGCGGGGGGCACAGATACGCAGTATTTT. It encodes CASSSLAGGTDTQYF.

The CDR3 DNA reads TGTGCCAGCAGGCCGGGACAGTACAATCAGCCCCAGCATTTT. It specifies CASRPGQYNQPQHF. The chain combines TRBV2 with TRBJ1-5, with TRBD1 matching 7 bases. The V segment lost 6 bases and the J segment 3 bases; nucleotides outside the gene matches: 5. This CDR3 is built from 14 residues. Germline values: CDR1 SNHLY, CDR2 FYNNEI.

The J gene is TRBJ1-1, the V gene TRBV29-1, with TRBD1 as a possible D gene (5 bases). V dropped 7 bases and J dropped 2 bases, with 8 bases sitting between them. The germline CDR1 and CDR2 sequences are SQVTM and ANQGSEA. The CDR3 covers 11 residues. This CDR3 reads CSARGNTEAFF. The CDR3 DNA reads TGCAGCGCCCGGGGCAACACTGAAGCTTTCTTT. Supplemented by reference TRBV29-1 and TRBJ1-1, the full variable domain reads SAVISQKPSRDICQRGTSLTIQCQVDSQVTMMFWYRQQPGQSLTLIATANQGSEATYESGFVIDKFPISRPNLTFSTLTVSNMSPEDSSIYLCSARGNTEAFFGQGTRLTVV.

The V call is TRBV9, the J call TRBJ1-2; D is uncertain. This CDR3 has 14 amino acids. The germline gives CDR1 SGDLS, CDR2 YYNGEE. V lost 0 bases to trimming and J lost 8 bases, with 14 bases between them. The CDR3 spells CASSVDPLGGGYTF. The DNA for the CDR3 is TGTGCCAGCAGCGTAGATCCCCTTGGAGGAGGCTACACCTTC.

V is TRBV28 and J is TRBJ2-7, with a weak D call TRBD1 (6 bases). V lost 6 bases, J lost 4 bases, and 16 bases lay in between. Germline CDR1 is MDHEN and CDR2 is SYDVKM. This CDR3 has 14 amino acids. The DNA for the CDR3 is TGTGCCAGCAGCTTAACGGGACAAATATACGAGCAGTACTTC. Encoded protein: CASSLTGQIYEQYF.

The V gene is TRBV27, the J gene TRBJ2-7, with TRBD2 matching 11 bases. Trimming at V came to 6 bases and at J to 2 bases, leaving 3 bases not matched to a gene. Germline CDR1 MNHEY, CDR2 SMNVEV (reference sequence). The CDR3 covers 14 residues. The CDR3 DNA reads as TGTGCCAGCAGAGGACTAGCGGGTACCTACGAGCAGTACTTC. Amino acid sequence: CASRGLAGTYEQYF.

The genes are TRBV7-3 and TRBJ2-1; D may be TRBD2 (6 bases). V lost 5 bases to trimming and J lost 8 bases, with 13 bases between them. The germline gives CDR1 SGHTA, CDR2 FQGTGA. The CDR3 has 13 residues. CDR3 sequence (DNA): TGTGCCAGCAGCGACCGGCGGGGATATGAGCAGTTCTTC. It is translated as CASSDRRGYEQFF. Full variable domain (remainder filled in from reference TRBV7-3 and TRBJ2-1): GAGVSQTPSNKVTEKGKYVELRCDPISGHTALYWYRQSLGQGPEFLIYFQGTGAADDSGLPNDRFFAVRPEGSVSTLKIQRTERGDSAVYLCASSDRRGYEQFFGPGTRLTVL.